The 21 T cell receptor beta chains presented below share a single source sample, sequenced in a study of T cells in Graves' hyperthyroidism and ophthalmopathy (dated by TCRdb to the late 2010s). Libraries were constructed by multiplex PCR. Sequencing used an Illumina HiSeq 2000. Amplification of TCR beta CDR3 regions was carried out from RNA transcripts. For the first round of RT-PCR on the TCR CDR3, the HTBI primer set was used together with the Qiagen OneStep RT-PCR kit. The raw public reads went through TCRdb reprocessing: fastp at Q25, MiXCR clone calling, in-frame beta chains kept. CDR3 protein duplicates are merged, each entry listing the most common genes and DNA. A total of around 400,000 distinct CDR3 sequences appear in this sample, approximately 25% of them only once. About 70% of the sample belongs to the ten largest clones. The sample taken for sequencing was blood. These receptors were collected from a middle-aged man with Graves' hyperthyroidism.

In its sample, this clonotype was seen a few times. The chain combines TRBV6-2 or TRBV6-3 with TRBJ2-1; TRBD2 matches 14 bases. The germline V gene has CDR1 MNHEY and CDR2 SVGEGT. The ends lost 2 bases at V and 9 bases at J; junction bases unmatched: 3. This CDR3 region has 15 residues. CDR3 region: CASSYATSGRGEQFF. CDR3 DNA: TGTGCCAGCAGTTACGCGACTAGCGGGAGGGGTGAGCAGTTCTTC.

This rearrangement joins TRBV4-1 to TRBJ1-1; no reliable D call. This CDR3 is 15 amino acids long. V dropped 0 bases and J dropped 1 base, with 9 bases sitting between them. CDR1 and CDR2 (germline): MGHRA, YSYEKL. The CDR3 DNA is TGCGCCAGCAGCCAAGATAACCCCTCGAACACTGAAGCTTTCTTT. Protein product: CASSQDNPSNTEAFF.

J is TRBJ2-1 and V is TRBV7-3, with a possible D match to TRBD1 (6 bases). Germline-derived CDR1 and CDR2 are SGHTA and FQGTGA. The CDR3 loop spans 15 amino acids. V shed 5 bases and J shed 5 bases, with 16 bases lying between them. The CDR3 protein is CASSLLGAPNNEQFF. DNA for the CDR3: TGTGCCAGCAGCCTACTGGGGGCCCCCAACAATGAGCAGTTCTTC.

This clonotype has at least ten counts. V is TRBV28 and J is TRBJ2-1, with D tentatively TRBD1 or TRBD2 (6 bases each). The CDR3 runs 12 residues. Germline V gene sequence: CDR1 MDHEN, CDR2 SYDVKM. The V end lost 2 bases, the J end lost 10 bases, and 9 bases lay between the germline ends. CDR3 coding DNA: TGTGCCAGCAGTTTAAGGGGGGTAGAGCAGTTCTTC. Translating it yields CASSLRGVEQFF.

The chain combines TRBV3-1 with TRBJ2-1; TRBD2 matches 7 bases. V was clipped by 4 bases and J by 10 bases; unmatched bases: 13. CDR3 length: 15 residues. Germline assignment: CDR1 LGHDT and CDR2 YNNKEL (reference sequence). CDR3 region: CASSPPGTTRGEQFF. As DNA, the CDR3 is TGTGCCAGCAGCCCCCCCGGGACTACCCGTGGGGAGCAGTTCTTC.

This clonotype showed up many times. The CDR3 DNA is TGTGCCAGCAGGCCTCTCAATGAGCAGTTCTTC. This codes for CASRPLNEQFF. This chain uses TRBV2 with TRBJ2-1; D gene uncertain. CDR3 length equals 11 residues. V lost 6 bases, J lost 6 bases, and 6 bases lay in between. Germline values: CDR1 SNHLY, CDR2 FYNNEI.

The V call is TRBV5-1, the J call TRBJ2-3, with unresolved D. The germline gives CDR1 SGHRS, CDR2 YFSETQ. With 3 bases removed from V and 2 bases from J, the gap between germline ends came to 13 bases. This CDR3 has 15 amino acids. Here the CDR3 reads CASSSVGAPTDTQYF. The CDR3 nucleotides are TGCGCCAGCAGCTCGGTTGGAGCCCCCACAGATACGCAGTATTTT. Combining the CDR3 with reference TRBV5-1 and TRBJ2-3 gives the whole variable domain KAGVTQTPRYLIKTRGQQVTLSCSPISGHRSVSWYQQTPGQGLQFLFEYFSETQRNKGNFPGRFSGRQFSNSRSEMNVSTLELGDSALYLCASSSVGAPTDTQYFGPGTRLTVL.

This clonotype was observed many times. This chain uses TRBV28 with TRBJ2-7; the match to TRBD2 covers 7 bases. Per the germline V gene, CDR1 is MDHEN and CDR2 is SYDVKM. The CDR3 runs 14 residues. The V segment lost 3 bases and the J segment 6 bases; nucleotides outside the gene matches: 8. The CDR3 bases are TGTGCCAGCAGTTTGGAAGCGGGAACCGGCGAGCAGTACTTC. This translates into CASSLEAGTGEQYF. The full variable domain, completed using reference TRBV28 and TRBJ2-7, is DVKVTQSSRYLVKRTGEKVFLECVQDMDHENMFWYRQDPGLGLRLIYFSYDVKMKEKGDIPEGYSVSREKKERFSLILESASTNQTSMYLCASSLEAGTGEQYFGPGTRLTVT.

The chain combines TRBV6-5 with TRBJ2-7, with D unclear. The ends were cut back, 2 bases at V and 6 bases at J, with 17 bases in the middle. The CDR3 extends over 15 amino acids. Per the germline V gene, CDR1 is MNHEY and CDR2 is SVGAGI. The CDR3 region has the DNA TGTGCCAGCAGTTACATGGCTAAAAATCCCGGCGAGCAGTACTTC. Translated, it gives CASSYMAKNPGEQYF.

V and J are TRBV15 and TRBJ1-5; D is unclear. V shed 5 bases and J shed 3 bases, with 5 bases lying between them. This CDR3 region has 12 residues. Per the germline V gene, CDR1 is LNHNV and CDR2 is YYDKDF (reference sequence). The CDR3 DNA reads as TGTGCCACCAGCGGGTACAATCAGCCCCAGCATTTT. It encodes CATSGYNQPQHF.

This clonotype was seen at least ten times. The rearrangement joins TRBV5-1 to TRBJ2-1, with 14 bases lining up with TRBD2. V shed 2 bases, J shed 5 bases, and the junction held 3 bases outside the gene matches. CDR1 and CDR2 from the germline V gene are SGHRS and YFSETQ. CDR3 size: 16 residues. The CDR3 here is CASSFGLAGGHNEQFF. The CDR3 nucleotides are TGCGCCAGCAGCTTTGGACTAGCGGGAGGACACAATGAGCAGTTCTTC.

The chain couples TRBV24-1 to TRBJ2-1, with 10 nucleotides matching TRBD1. CDR1 and CDR2 from the germline V gene are KGHDR and SFDVKD. CDR3 size: 16 residues. V lost 3 bases, J lost 4 bases, and 5 bases stayed unmatched. The CDR3 DNA reads TGTGCCACCAGTGATCCGGGACAGGGGACTTACAATGAGCAGTTCTTC. Translated: CATSDPGQGTYNEQFF.

V usage is TRBV12-5 and J usage is TRBJ2-2; no reliable D call. Germline values: CDR1 LGHNT, CDR2 FRNRAP. The CDR3 covers 12 residues. V was shortened by 3 bases and J by 7 bases, with 6 bases between the two germline ends. CDR3 DNA sequence: TGTGCTAGTGGTTTTGAGCGCGGGGAGCTGTTTTTT. This sequence encodes CASGFERGELFF.

This clonotype was detected a few times. The chain has TRBV11-2 and TRBJ1-1; D is unresolved. Germline V lookup: CDR1 SGHAT, CDR2 FQNNGV. Trimming removed 5 bases from V and 0 bases from J, with 7 bases in between. The CDR3 has 13 residues. The CDR3 sequence: CASSGRLNTEAFF. CDR3 in DNA: TGTGCCAGCAGCGGCCGATTGAACACTGAAGCTTTCTTT.

The rearrangement uses TRBV28 and TRBJ2-2, with D perhaps matching TRBD2 (5 bases). V was clipped by 7 bases and J by 3 bases, with 30 bases between them. This CDR3 contains 20 residues. Germline lookup yields CDR1 MDHEN and CDR2 SYDVKM. In DNA, the CDR3 is TGTGCCAGCACCCCCCCCTGGGCCGGGTCACTTAAGGAGGACACCGGGGAGCTGTTTTTT. The encoded protein is CASTPPWAGSLKEDTGELFF.

This clonotype occurred a few times. The chain employs TRBV10-2 and TRBJ2-5; 9 bases fit TRBD1. The CDR3 covers 15 residues. Losses at the gene ends were 6 bases for V and 3 bases for J; bases not matched to a gene: 8. The germline V gene encodes CDR1 WSHSY and CDR2 SAAADI. Here the CDR3 reads CASRMQTGGKETQYF. Written as DNA, the CDR3 is TGCGCCAGCAGGATGCAAACAGGGGGCAAAGAGACCCAGTACTTC.

This rearrangement joins TRBV20-1 to TRBJ2-2, with TRBD2 identical over 10 bases. Germline V gives CDR1 DFQATT, CDR2 SNEGSKA (reference sequence). The CDR3 contains 19 residues. V trimming: 1 base; J trimming: 0 bases; junction bases outside the gene matches: 11. CDR3 residues: CSARGPSASGGTNTGELFF. In nucleotides, the CDR3 is TGCAGTGCTAGAGGCCCGTCGGCTAGCGGGGGAACGAACACCGGGGAGCTGTTTTTT.

This clonotype has a handful of counts. The chain has TRBV18 and TRBJ2-7; TRBD2 agrees at 12 bases. The V and J ends lost 6 bases and 1 base, in that order; junction bases with no gene match: 10. CDR1 and CDR2 (germline): KGHSH, LQKENI. The CDR3 is 17 residues long. The CDR3 DNA follows: TGTGCCAGCTCGCCCAAACTAACTAGCGGGGGGTCCTACGAGCAGTACTTC. Translated, it gives CASSPKLTSGGSYEQYF.

V usage is TRBV20-1 and J usage is TRBJ1-4; 9 positions agree with TRBD1. The junction had 5 bases not matched to a gene; V was cut back by 2 bases and J by 7 bases. This CDR3 has 14 amino acids. The germline V gene has CDR1 DFQATT and CDR2 SNEGSKA (reference sequence). In nucleotides, the CDR3 is TGCAGTGCTAGAACCGGGACAGGGAGTGAAAAACTGTTTTTT. Amino acid sequence: CSARTGTGSEKLFF.

This clonotype was observed a few times. The chain carries TRBV5-6 and TRBJ2-5, with D unresolved. The V end lost 4 bases, the J end lost 0 bases, and 13 bases lay between the germline ends. Per the germline V gene, CDR1 is SGHDT and CDR2 is YYEEEE. This CDR3 spans 15 amino acids. The CDR3 region is CASSAAARNQETQYF. The CDR3 coding sequence is TGTGCCAGCAGCGCCGCAGCCCGTAACCAAGAGACCCAGTACTTC.

This clonotype showed up just a few times. Being one base from a much bigger clone, this may be a read error. The chain carries TRBV11-2 and TRBJ2-1, with 8 bases fitting TRBD1. The DNA end is a closer match to TRBJ2-7, so the J assignment may be wrong. The CDR3 is 14 amino acids. The germline V gene has CDR1 SGHAT and CDR2 FQNNGV. In DNA form, the CDR3 reads TGTGCCAGCAGCTTAGGACAGGGGTACAATGAGCAGTACTTC. Residues: CASSLGQGYNEQYF.